This T cell receptor beta chain comes out of a study of cytomegalovirus exposure and HLA in healthy donors. The germline V gene has CDR1 MGHRA and CDR2 YSYEKL. Deletions cut 2 bases from V and 6 bases from J, with 14 bases between. The CDR3 has 15 amino acids. Notes on the study in general: Researchers reported in a later analysis that a missense DCLRE1C variant was tied to TCR beta V- and J-gene trimming. DRB1 had the most TCR associations and HLA-C the fewest, a later analysis found, with rates varying by HLA locus.

The PCR used 60 Vbeta and 13 Jbeta primers. Generated by immunoSEQ multiplex PCR, the TCRdb table keeps only in-frame clones and is missing some. The sample shows about 200,000 clones, about 83% of them seen only once. For this clone: The antigen is undetermined.

The TCR comes from a man between 40 and 49 years old in good health and CMV-seronegative. Specimen: PBMCs. The J gene is TRBJ2-1, the V gene TRBV4-1; TRBD1 might be the D (8 bases). CDR3 loop: CASSQMDREGNEQFF. CDR3 in DNA: TGCGCCAGCAGCCAAATGGACAGGGAGGGCAATGAGCAGTTCTTC.